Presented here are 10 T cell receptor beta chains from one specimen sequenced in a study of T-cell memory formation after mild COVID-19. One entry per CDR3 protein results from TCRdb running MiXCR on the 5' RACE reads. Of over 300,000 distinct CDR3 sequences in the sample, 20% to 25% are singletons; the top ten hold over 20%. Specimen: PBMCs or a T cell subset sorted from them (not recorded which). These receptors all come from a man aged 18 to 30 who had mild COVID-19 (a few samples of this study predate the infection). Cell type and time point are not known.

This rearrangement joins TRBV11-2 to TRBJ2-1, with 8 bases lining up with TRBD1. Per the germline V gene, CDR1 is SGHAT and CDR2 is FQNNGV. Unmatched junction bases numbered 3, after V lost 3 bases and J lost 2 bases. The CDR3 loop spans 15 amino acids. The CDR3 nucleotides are TGTGCCAGCAGCTTCGACAGGGGTACCTACAATGAGCAGTTCTTC. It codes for CASSFDRGTYNEQFF. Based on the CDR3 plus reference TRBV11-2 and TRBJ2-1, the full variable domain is EAGVAQSPRYKIIEKRQSVAFWCNPISGHATLYWYQQILGQGPKLLIQFQNNGVVDDSQLPKDRFSAERLKGVDSTLKIQPAKLEDSAVYLCASSFDRGTYNEQFFGPGTRLTVL.

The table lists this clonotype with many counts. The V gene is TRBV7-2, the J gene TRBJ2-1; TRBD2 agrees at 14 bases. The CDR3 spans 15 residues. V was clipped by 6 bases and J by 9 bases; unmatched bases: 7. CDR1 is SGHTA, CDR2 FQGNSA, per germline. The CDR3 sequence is CASRPRLAGGLEQFF. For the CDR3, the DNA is TGTGCCAGCAGACCCAGACTAGCGGGGGGGCTTGAGCAGTTCTTC.

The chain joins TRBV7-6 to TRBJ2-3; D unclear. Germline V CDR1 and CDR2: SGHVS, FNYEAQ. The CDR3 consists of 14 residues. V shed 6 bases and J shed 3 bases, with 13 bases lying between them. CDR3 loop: CASSPGRRTDTQYF. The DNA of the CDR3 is TGTGCCAGCAGTCCAGGCAGACGGACAGATACGCAGTATTTT.

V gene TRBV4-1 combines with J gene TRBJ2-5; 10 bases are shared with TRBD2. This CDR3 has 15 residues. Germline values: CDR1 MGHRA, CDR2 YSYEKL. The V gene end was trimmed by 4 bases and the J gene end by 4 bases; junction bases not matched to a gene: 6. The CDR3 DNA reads TGCGCCAGCAGCCCTACTAGCGGGGTAAGAGAGACCCAGTACTTC. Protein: CASSPTSGVRETQYF.

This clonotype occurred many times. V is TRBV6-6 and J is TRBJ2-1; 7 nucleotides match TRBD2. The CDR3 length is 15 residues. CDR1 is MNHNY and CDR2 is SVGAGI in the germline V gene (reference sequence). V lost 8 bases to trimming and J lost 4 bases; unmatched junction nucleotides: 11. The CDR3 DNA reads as TGTGCCAGCCTGGGGGTCGGGGGGTATTACAATGAGCAGTTCTTC. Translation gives CASLGVGGYYNEQFF.

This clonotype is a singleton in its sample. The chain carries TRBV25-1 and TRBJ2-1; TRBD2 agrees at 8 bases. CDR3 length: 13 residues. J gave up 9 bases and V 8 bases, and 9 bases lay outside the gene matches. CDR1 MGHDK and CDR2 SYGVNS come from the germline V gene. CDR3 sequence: CASRNLAGTEQFF. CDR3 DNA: TGTGCCAGCCGAAACTTAGCGGGGACTGAGCAGTTCTTC. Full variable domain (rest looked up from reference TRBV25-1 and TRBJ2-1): EADIYQTPRYLVIGTGKKITLECSQTMGHDKMYWYQQDPGMELHLIHYSYGVNSTEKGDLSSESTVSRIRTEHFPLTLESARPSHTSQYLCASRNLAGTEQFFGPGTRLTVL.

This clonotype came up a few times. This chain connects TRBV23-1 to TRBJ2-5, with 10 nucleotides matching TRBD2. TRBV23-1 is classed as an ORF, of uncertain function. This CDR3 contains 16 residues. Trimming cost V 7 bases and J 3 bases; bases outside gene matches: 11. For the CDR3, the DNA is TGCGCCAGCAATCTACTAGCGGGGCACGCCGAAGAGACCCAGTACTTC. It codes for CASNLLAGHAEETQYF.

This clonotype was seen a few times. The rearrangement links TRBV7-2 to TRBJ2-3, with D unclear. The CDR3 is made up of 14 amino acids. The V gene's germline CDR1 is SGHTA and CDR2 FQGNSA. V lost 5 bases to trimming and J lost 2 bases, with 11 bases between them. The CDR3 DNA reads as TGTGCCAGCAGCGTCGGCCTAATCACAGATACGCAGTATTTT. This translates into CASSVGLITDTQYF.

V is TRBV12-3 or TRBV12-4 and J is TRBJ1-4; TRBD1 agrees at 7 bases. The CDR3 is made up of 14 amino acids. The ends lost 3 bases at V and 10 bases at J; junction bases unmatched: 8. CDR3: CASSFRQGMGKLFF. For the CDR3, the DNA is TGTGCCAGCAGTTTCAGACAGGGTATGGGAAAACTGTTTTTT.

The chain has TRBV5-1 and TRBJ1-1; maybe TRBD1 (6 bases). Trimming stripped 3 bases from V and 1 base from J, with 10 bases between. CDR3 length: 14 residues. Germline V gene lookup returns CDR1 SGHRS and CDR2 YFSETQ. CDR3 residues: CASSSDRSNTEAFF. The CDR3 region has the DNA TGCGCCAGCAGCTCGGACAGATCGAACACTGAAGCTTTCTTT.